This T cell receptor (beta chain) was found in a study of cytomegalovirus exposure and HLA in healthy donors. The CDR3 spans 15 residues. V shed 0 bases and J shed 6 bases, with 15 bases lying between them. Germline V CDR1 and CDR2: SGHRS, YFSETQ. This PCR relied on a set of 60 Vbeta primers and 13 Jbeta primers. Sequencing used immunoSEQ multiplex PCR; TCRdb keeps in-frame clones, though not all of them. The profile shows some 150,000 clones, approximately 77% of them singletons. This TCR was recovered from a woman aged 40 to 50 in good health and CMV-seronegative. V gene TRBV5-1 combines with J gene TRBJ1-2; tentatively, D is TRBD1 (6 bases). The material sequenced was PBMCs. For the CDR3, the DNA is TGCGCCAGCAGCTTGGATCCAGGGGAAATGGATGGCTACACCTTC. It specifies CASSLDPGEMDGYTF.